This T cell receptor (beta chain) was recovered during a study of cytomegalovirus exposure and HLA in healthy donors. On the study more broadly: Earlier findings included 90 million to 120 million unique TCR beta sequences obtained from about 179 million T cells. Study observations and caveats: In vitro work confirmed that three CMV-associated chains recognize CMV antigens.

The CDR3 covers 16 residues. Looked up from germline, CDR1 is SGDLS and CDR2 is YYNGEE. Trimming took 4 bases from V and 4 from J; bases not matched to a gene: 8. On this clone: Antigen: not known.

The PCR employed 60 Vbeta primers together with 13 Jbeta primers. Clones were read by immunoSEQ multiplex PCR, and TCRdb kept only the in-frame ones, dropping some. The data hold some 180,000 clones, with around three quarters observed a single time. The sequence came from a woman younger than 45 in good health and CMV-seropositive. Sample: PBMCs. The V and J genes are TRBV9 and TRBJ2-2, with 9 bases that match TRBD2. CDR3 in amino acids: CASSPRSGGSTGELFF. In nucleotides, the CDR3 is TGTGCCAGCAGCCCGAGGAGCGGGGGGAGCACCGGGGAGCTGTTTTTT.